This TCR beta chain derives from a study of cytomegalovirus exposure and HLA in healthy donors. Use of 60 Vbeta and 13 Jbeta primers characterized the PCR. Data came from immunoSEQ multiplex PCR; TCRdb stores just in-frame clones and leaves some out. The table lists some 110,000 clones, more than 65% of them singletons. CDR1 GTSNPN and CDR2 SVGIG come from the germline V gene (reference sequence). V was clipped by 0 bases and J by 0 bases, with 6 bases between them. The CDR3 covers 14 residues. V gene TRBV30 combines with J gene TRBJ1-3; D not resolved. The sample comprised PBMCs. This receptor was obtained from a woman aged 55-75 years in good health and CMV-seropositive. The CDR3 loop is CAWSVLPSGNTIYF. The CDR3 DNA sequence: TGTGCCTGGAGTGTACTGCCCTCTGGAAACACCATATATTTT. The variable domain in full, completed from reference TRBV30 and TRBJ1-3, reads SQTIHQWPATLVQPVGSPLSLECTVEGTSNPNLYWYRQAAGRGLQLLFYSVGIGQISSEVPQNLSASRPQDRQFILSSKKLLLSDSGFYLCAWSVLPSGNTIYFGEGSWLTVV.